This TCR beta chain was captured in a study of CD8 T cells in Susac syndrome. The CDR3 totals 10 residues. Germline V gene sequence: CDR1 SEHNR, CDR2 FQNEAQ (reference sequence). A remark on this clonotype: Mismatch with germline at one junction end may stem from a read error.

Random hexamers were used to reverse transcribe an amount of about 0.5 to 1 ug RNA. Via MiXCR, TCRdb re-called the immunoSEQ multiplex PCR reads, giving one row per CDR3 protein. This table holds about 160,000 distinct CDR3 sequences, roughly 94% found once. High-throughput TCR beta sequencing covered peripheral CD8+ and CD4+ T cells. Patients with stable or active relapsing-remitting disease, all of them treatment-naive, made up the multiple sclerosis controls. TEMRA cells underwent FACS enrichment and CD8+ and CD4+ T cells underwent negative isolation. This TCR was recovered from a human donor with multiple sclerosis. The specimen sequenced was CD4+ T cells from PBMCs. The V and J genes are TRBV7-9 and TRBJ1-1; a weak D match, TRBD1 (6 bases). CDR3 bases: TGTGCCAGCAGGCGGACAGAATTACTCTTT. Its translation is CASRRTELLF.